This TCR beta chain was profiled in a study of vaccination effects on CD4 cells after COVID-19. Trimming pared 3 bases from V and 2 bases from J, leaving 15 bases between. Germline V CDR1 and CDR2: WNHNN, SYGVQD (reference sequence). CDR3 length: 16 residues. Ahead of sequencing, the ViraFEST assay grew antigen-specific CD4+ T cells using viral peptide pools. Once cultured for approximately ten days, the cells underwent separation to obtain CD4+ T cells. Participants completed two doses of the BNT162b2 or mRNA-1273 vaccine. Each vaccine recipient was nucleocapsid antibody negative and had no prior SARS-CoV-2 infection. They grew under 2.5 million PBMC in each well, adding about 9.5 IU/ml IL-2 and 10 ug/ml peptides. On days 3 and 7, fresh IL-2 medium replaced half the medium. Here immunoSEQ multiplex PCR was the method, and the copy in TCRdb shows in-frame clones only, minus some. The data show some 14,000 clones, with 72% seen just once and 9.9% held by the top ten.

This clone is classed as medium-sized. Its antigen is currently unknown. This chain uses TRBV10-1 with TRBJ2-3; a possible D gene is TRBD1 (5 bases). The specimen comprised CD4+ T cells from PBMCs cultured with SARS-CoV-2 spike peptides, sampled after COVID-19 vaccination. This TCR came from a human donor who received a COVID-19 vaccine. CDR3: CASSESGAGPTDTQYF. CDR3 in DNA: TGCGCCAGCAGTGAATCTGGGGCCGGGCCCACAGATACGCAGTATTTT.